This TCR beta chain was recorded in a study of regulatory T cells in long-lasting Graves disease. The study, taken as a whole, reports: Relative to newly diagnosed Graves' patients, persistent ones had lower TCR diversity. Persistent disease preferred TRBV28, TRBJ1-2 and TRBJ2-5; new disease, TRBV20-1 and TRBJ2-1. New patients shared roughly 980 public clonotypes, fewer than the 2,500 to 3,000 shared by persistent patients.

Trimming removed 4 bases from V and 1 base from J, with 10 bases in between. Germline V gives CDR1 MNHNS, CDR2 SASEGT. The length of the CDR3 is 14 residues. This clonotype was seen at least ten times. Its cognate antigen is unknown. For TCR beta, libraries came from iRepertoire HTBI primers and Arm-PCR of CDR3 regions. One entry per CDR3 protein results from TCRdb running MiXCR on the multiplex PCR reads. The sample carries a few hundred thousand distinct CDR3 sequences, about 23% recorded once. Time point in this sample: persistent/refractory GD, antithyroid drugs over 5 years with positive TRAb. The TCR library used RNA extracted from PBMCs. A peripheral blood sample, around 8.5 milliliters in volume, was drawn into EDTA tubes.

The receptor was derived from a woman aged 35 to 49 with Graves disease. The sample was peripheral blood mononuclear cells (PBMCs), taken when the disease was refractory, from a patient treated with antithyroid drugs. The rearrangement uses TRBV6-1 and TRBJ1-1; D remains ambiguous. DNA for the CDR3: TGTGCCAGCAGTGTCCGGGGAGAGAACACTGAAGCTTTCTTT. Its translation is CASSVRGENTEAFF.